These 28 T cell receptor beta chains were all obtained from the same sample, sequenced in a study of radiotherapy plus CTLA-4 blockade in lung cancer. Using immunoSEQ multiplex PCR, the repertoire was profiled, and TCRdb retains in-frame clones only, with some absent. Of approximately 80,000 clones in the sample, under 85% are singletons; the top ten hold approximately 0.79%. The starting material was peripheral blood, obtained from a patient treated with radiotherapy plus ipilimumab. Receptors were obtained from a human donor with non-small cell lung cancer who had stable disease on radiotherapy plus ipilimumab.

V usage is TRBV2 and J usage is TRBJ2-2; D is ambiguous. Trimming pared 6 bases from V and 0 bases from J, leaving 11 bases between. Germline V gene lookup returns CDR1 SNHLY and CDR2 FYNNEI. There are 15 residues in the CDR3. The CDR3 DNA sequence: TGTGCCAGCAGAGGAATTAGACCGAACACCGGGGAGCTGTTTTTT. Residues: CASRGIRPNTGELFF.

J is TRBJ1-6 and V is TRBV6-1; possible D gene TRBD1, 5 bases. V was trimmed by 5 bases and J by 10 bases, leaving 18 bases between them. Germline CDR1 MNHNS, CDR2 SASEGT. CDR3 length: 15 residues. This CDR3 is CASSLRAGPTSPLHF. The CDR3 region has the DNA TGTGCCAGCAGTCTTCGGGCAGGGCCGACATCACCCCTCCACTTT.

The chain links TRBV18 to TRBJ1-1, with D perhaps matching TRBD1 (5 bases). The CDR3 contains 17 residues. CDR1 KGHSH and CDR2 LQKENI come from the germline V gene. Between the trimmed V and J ends, which lost 3 bases and 4 bases, there was a span of 21 bases. The CDR3 protein is CASSPSGTATFGTEAFF. CDR3 coding DNA: TGTGCCAGCTCACCTTCCGGGACCGCCACCTTTGGCACTGAAGCTTTCTTT. The full variable domain, completed using reference TRBV18 and TRBJ1-1, is NAGVMQNPRHLVRRRGQEARLRCSPMKGHSHVYWYRQLPEEGLKFMVYLQKENIIDESGMPKERFSAEFPKEGPSILRIQQVVRGDSAAYFCASSPSGTATFGTEAFFGQGTRLTVV.

V usage is TRBV4-1 and J usage is TRBJ1-5; the D is unclear. V lost 0 bases to trimming and J lost 7 bases, with 19 bases between them. This CDR3 has 17 residues. The V gene's germline CDR1 is MGHRA and CDR2 YSYEKL. CDR3 nucleotides: TGCGCCAGCAGCCAAGATGCGGGTGGATCGAAGGGACAGCCCCAGCATTTT. This codes for CASSQDAGGSKGQPQHF.

The sample holds one count of this clone. This chain links TRBV7-8 with TRBJ2-1, with 12 bases matching TRBD2. Germline V gene data show CDR1 as SGHVS and CDR2 as FQNEAQ. The CDR3 extends over 15 amino acids. Unmatched junction bases numbered 7, after V lost 6 bases and J lost 7 bases. CDR3 sequence: CASRITGLAGNEQFF. In DNA, the CDR3 is TGTGCCAGCAGGATCACCGGACTAGCGGGGAATGAGCAGTTCTTC.

V is TRBV13 and J is TRBJ2-1; possible D gene TRBD2, 5 bases. With 4 bases removed from V and 0 bases from J, the gap between germline ends came to 13 bases. The CDR3 is made up of 16 amino acids. Germline lookup yields CDR1 PRHDT and CDR2 FYEKMQ (reference sequence). CDR3 protein: CASSSITSFSYNEQFF. In DNA, the CDR3 is TGTGCCAGCAGCTCCATTACTAGTTTCTCCTACAATGAGCAGTTCTTC.

This clone has just a few counts. The chain combines TRBV5-8 with TRBJ2-1; 14 bases line up with TRBD2. The germline V gene has CDR1 SGHTS and CDR2 YDEGEE. V shed 0 bases and J 9 bases; nucleotides not matched to a gene: 8. The CDR3 covers 17 residues. CDR3 sequence (DNA): TGTGCCAGCAGCTTGGTGGGGACTAGCGGGGGCCTAGGTGAGCAGTTCTTC. Its protein product is CASSLVGTSGGLGEQFF.

This chain joins TRBV18 and TRBJ1-4; 8 positions agree with TRBD1. The trim removed 3 bases at V and 8 bases at J, leaving 11 bases unmatched. The CDR3 length is 16 residues. The germline CDR1 and CDR2 sequences are KGHSH and LQKENI. CDR3: CASSPGRGRQPEKLFF. The DNA for the CDR3 is TGTGCCAGCTCACCTGGCAGGGGGCGCCAGCCGGAAAAACTGTTTTTT.

The rearrangement joins TRBV28 to TRBJ1-5, with D hard to call. Between the trimmed V and J ends, which lost 8 bases and 4 bases, there was a span of 9 bases. The CDR3 runs 12 residues. Germline V gives CDR1 MDHEN, CDR2 SYDVKM. CDR3 in DNA: TGTGCCAGCCATTCTTCAAATCAGCCCCAGCATTTT. Protein sequence: CASHSSNQPQHF.

V and J are TRBV11-2 and TRBJ2-1; no clear D gene. V lost 1 base and J 16 bases, leaving 8 bases between the germline ends. The germline CDR1 and CDR2 sequences are SGHAT and FQNNGV. CDR3 length: 10 amino acids. CDR3 residues: CASSLGRFFF. The CDR3 coding sequence is TGTGCCAGCAGCTTAGGAAGGTTCTTCTTC.

The V and J genes are TRBV5-1 and TRBJ1-5; 10 nucleotides match TRBD1. The CDR3 covers 15 residues. The V and J ends lost 4 bases and 3 bases, in that order; junction bases with no gene match: 4. The germline V gene encodes CDR1 SGHRS and CDR2 YFSETQ. The CDR3 DNA is TGCGCCAGCAGCCTCGGGACAGGGGCCAATCAGCCCCAGCATTTT. This translates into CASSLGTGANQPQHF.

The V and J genes are TRBV28 and TRBJ1-4, with no clear D. CDR3 length: 14 residues. V was trimmed by 6 bases and J by 5 bases, leaving 13 bases between them. CDR1 and CDR2 from the germline V gene are MDHEN and SYDVKM. CDR3 residues: CASSRGLLNEKLFF. The DNA of the CDR3 is TGTGCCAGCAGCCGAGGACTGCTGAATGAAAAACTGTTTTTT.

V usage is TRBV7-2 and J usage is TRBJ2-3; D ambiguous. This CDR3 contains 12 residues. Trimming stripped 2 bases from V and 5 bases from J, with 5 bases between. Germline V lookup: CDR1 SGHTA, CDR2 FQGNSA. CDR3 bases: TGTGCCAGCAGCTTATACGGAGATACGCAGTATTTT. It specifies CASSLYGDTQYF. The complete variable domain, with remaining parts taken from reference TRBV7-2 and TRBJ2-3, reads GAGVSQSPSNKVTEKGKDVELRCDPISGHTALYWYRQSLGQGLEFLIYFQGNSAPDKSGLPSDRFSAERTGGSVSTLTIQRTQQEDSAVYLCASSLYGDTQYFGPGTRLTVL.

This clone was picked up a small number of times. The J gene is TRBJ2-1, the V gene TRBV7-9; no definite D call. The CDR3 has 15 amino acids. Trimming took 0 bases from V and 7 from J, leaving 13 bases between them. CDR1 and CDR2 from the germline V gene are SEHNR and FQNEAQ (reference sequence). The CDR3 spells CASSLATSGVNEQFF. CDR3 in DNA: TGTGCCAGCAGCTTAGCAACCAGTGGGGTAAATGAGCAGTTCTTC. The full variable domain, completed using reference TRBV7-9 and TRBJ2-1, is DTGVSQNPRHKITKRGQNVTFRCDPISEHNRLYWYRQTLGQGPEFLTYFQNEAQLEKSRLLSDRFSAERPKGSFSTLEIQRTEQGDSAMYLCASSLATSGVNEQFFGPGTRLTVL.

The CDR3 DNA follows: TGTGCCAGCAGCTTCGGGCGGACAGATACGCAGTATTTT. Its protein is CASSFGRTDTQYF. V is TRBV9 and J is TRBJ2-3; D call uncertain. CDR3 length: 13 amino acids. The germline V and J ends were trimmed by 4 bases and 3 bases, with 9 bases remaining between them. The germline V gene encodes CDR1 SGDLS and CDR2 YYNGEE.

The CDR3 DNA sequence: TGTGCCAGCAGCGAGACTAGCGGGGGGGCGTACAATGAGCAGTTCTTC. It yields the protein CASSETSGGAYNEQFF. The chain combines TRBV11-2 with TRBJ2-1, with TRBD2 matching 14 bases. The germline gives CDR1 SGHAT, CDR2 FQNNGV. The junction had 4 bases not matched to a gene; V was cut back by 5 bases and J by 4 bases. This CDR3 is built from 16 residues.

Comment on this clone: A junction boundary mismatches the germline segment, possibly from a read error. The chain employs TRBV9 and TRBJ2-5; 8 bases map to TRBD2. CDR3 length: 15 residues. Germline V gene data show CDR1 as SGDLS and CDR2 as YYNGEE. The CDR3 DNA sequence: TGTGCCAGCAGCGTGGGTCGGGGGGGCCAAAAGACCCAGTACTTC. Amino acid sequence: CASSVGRGGQKTQYF.

Here the CDR3 reads CAWSPLAGAFDEQFF. The CDR3 coding sequence is TGTGCCTGGAGCCCACTGGCGGGCGCGTTCGATGAGCAGTTCTTC. The genes are TRBV30 and TRBJ2-1; perhaps TRBD2 as D (5 bases). The V gene's germline CDR1 is GTSNPN and CDR2 SVGIG (reference sequence). With 3 bases removed from V and 8 bases from J, the gap between germline ends came to 20 bases. The CDR3 is 15 amino acids.

This chain connects TRBV7-8 to TRBJ2-5, with TRBD2 matching over 14 bases. The ends lost 5 bases at V and 2 bases at J; junction bases unmatched: 10. The germline V gene encodes CDR1 SGHVS and CDR2 FQNEAQ. The CDR3 runs 18 residues. The CDR3 region has the DNA TGTGCCAGCAGCCCGTTCCGGACTAGCGGGGGGTCACAAGAGACCCAGTACTTC. Amino acid sequence: CASSPFRTSGGSQETQYF.

This clone was detected only once. The chain has TRBV5-1 and TRBJ2-3; TRBD2 is a possible D gene (6 bases). The CDR3 extends over 13 amino acids. V was clipped by 4 bases and J by 1 base, with 7 bases between them. Germline V gene data show CDR1 as SGHRS and CDR2 as YFSETQ. The CDR3 DNA follows: TGCGCCAGCAGCCCGGGGGGCACAGATACGCAGTATTTT. Residues: CASSPGGTDTQYF.

This sequence joins TRBV4-2 and TRBJ2-1; D remains ambiguous. V gave up 4 bases and J gave up 1 base, with 11 bases separating them. The germline V gene has CDR1 LGHNA and CDR2 YNFKEQ. This CDR3 contains 15 residues. The DNA for the CDR3 is TGTGCCAGCAGCCCCCGATCCCTTTCCTACAATGAGCAGTTCTTC. Encoded protein: CASSPRSLSYNEQFF.

CDR3 amino acids: CASREFPMNTEAFF. The DNA of the CDR3 is TGTGCCAGTAGAGAGTTCCCCATGAACACTGAAGCTTTCTTT. The chain joins TRBV19 to TRBJ1-1, with unresolved D. The CDR3 loop spans 14 amino acids. V was shortened by 6 bases and J by 0 bases, with 11 bases between the two germline ends. CDR1 is LNHDA, CDR2 SQIVND, per germline (reference sequence).

The chain carries TRBV5-1 and TRBJ2-2; D assignment may be TRBD1 or TRBD2 (6 bases each). V lost 4 bases to trimming and J lost 0 bases, with 10 bases between them. Germline V gives CDR1 SGHRS, CDR2 YFSETQ. This CDR3 contains 15 residues. CDR3 amino acids: CASSRGTPNTGELFF. The DNA of the CDR3 is TGCGCCAGCAGCCGCGGGACACCGAACACCGGGGAGCTGTTTTTT.

J is TRBJ1-1 and V is TRBV6-5; 7 bases match TRBD1. The trim removed 3 bases at V and 11 bases at J, leaving 12 bases unmatched. The CDR3 spans 14 residues. Looked up from germline, CDR1 is MNHEY and CDR2 is SVGAGI. CDR3 sequence (DNA): TGTGCCAGCAGTTATCCGACAGGGCCTTCAGGCGCTTTCTTT. Encoded protein: CASSYPTGPSGAFF.

This chain connects TRBV30 to TRBJ2-2; tentatively, D is TRBD1 (6 bases). Looked up from germline, CDR1 is GTSNPN and CDR2 is SVGIG (reference sequence). V was pared by 4 bases and J by 6 bases, with 12 bases between. The CDR3 totals 13 residues. CDR3 protein: CAWTQGGSGELFF. The CDR3 DNA reads as TGTGCCTGGACCCAAGGGGGATCCGGGGAGCTGTTTTTT.

V gene TRBV5-1 combines with J gene TRBJ1-2, with a possible D match to TRBD1 (5 bases). The CDR3 spans 16 residues. The germline V gene has CDR1 SGHRS and CDR2 YFSETQ. V lost 0 bases, J lost 0 bases, and 12 bases lay in between. The CDR3 is CASSLEAGPTNYGYTF. CDR3 sequence (DNA): TGCGCCAGCAGCTTGGAGGCAGGGCCTACTAACTATGGCTACACCTTC. The full variable domain, in which reference TRBV5-1 and TRBJ1-2 provide the parts outside the CDR3, is KAGVTQTPRYLIKTRGQQVTLSCSPISGHRSVSWYQQTPGQGLQFLFEYFSETQRNKGNFPGRFSGRQFSNSRSEMNVSTLELGDSALYLCASSLEAGPTNYGYTFGSGTRLTVV.

This clone was seen more than once but under ten times. The rearrangement uses TRBV4-1 and TRBJ2-7; perhaps TRBD1 as D (7 bases). Trimming stripped 4 bases from V and 6 bases from J, with 16 bases between. Germline V gives CDR1 MGHRA, CDR2 YSYEKL. This CDR3 is 14 amino acids long. This CDR3 reads CASSLQGGRGEQYF. CDR3 DNA sequence: TGCGCCAGCAGCCTGCAGGGGGGCAGGGGCGAGCAGTACTTC.

This chain joins TRBV5-1 and TRBJ1-3, with a weak D call TRBD1 (5 bases). The germline V gene has CDR1 SGHRS and CDR2 YFSETQ. Between the trimmed V and J ends, which lost 4 bases and 0 bases, there was a span of 8 bases. The CDR3 sequence is 14 residues long. DNA for the CDR3: TGCGCCAGCAGCGACGACAGCTCTGGAAACACCATATATTTT. Amino acid sequence: CASSDDSSGNTIYF.